Below, 15 T cell receptor beta chains from the same sample are listed, as sequenced in a study of shared clonotypes between healthy human individuals. TCRdb's copy holds only in-frame clones and misses some; the assay was immunoSEQ multiplex PCR. The data show about 190,000 clones, with around 63% seen just once and about 10% held by the top ten. Sequencing was done on a sample of memory CD4+ T cells sorted from blood. The subset: CD45RA-negative fraction. The receptors originated from a man younger than 40 in good health.

The chain couples TRBV7-7 to TRBJ2-5, with D uncertain. Per the germline V gene, CDR1 is SSHAT and CDR2 is FNYEAQ (reference sequence). The CDR3 loop spans 14 amino acids. The V end was cut by 5 bases, the J end by 3 bases, with 13 bases between. The DNA for the CDR3 is TGTGCCAGCAGCCAATTGAGCAGGAAAGAGACCCAGTACTTC. Its protein product is CASSQLSRKETQYF. Combining the CDR3 with reference TRBV7-7 and TRBJ2-5 gives the whole variable domain GAGVSQSPRYKVTKRGQDVTLRCDPISSHATLYWYQQALGQGPEFLTYFNYEAQPDKSGLPSDRFSAERPEGSISTLTIQRTEQRDSAMYRCASSQLSRKETQYFGPGTRLLVL.

The chain uses TRBV7-2 and TRBJ1-2; D ambiguous. Germline assignment: CDR1 SGHTA and CDR2 FQGNSA. V lost 5 bases, J lost 5 bases, and 12 bases lay in between. The CDR3 is 13 residues long. The CDR3 protein is CASSLASTYGYTF. CDR3 in DNA: TGTGCCAGCAGCCTCGCCAGTACTTATGGCTACACCTTC.

V and J are TRBV29-1 and TRBJ1-2; D ambiguous. Trimming left V 3 bases short and J 5 bases short, with 1 base between. Germline CDR1 and CDR2: SQVTM and ANQGSEA. This CDR3 is 9 amino acids long. CDR3 sequence: CSVDYGYTF. DNA of the CDR3: TGCAGCGTTGATTATGGCTACACCTTC.

The chain joins TRBV11-2 to TRBJ1-1; maybe TRBD1 (5 bases). The germline gives CDR1 SGHAT, CDR2 FQNNGV. This CDR3 contains 14 residues. V was cut by 2 bases and J by 4 bases, with 11 bases left in between. Here the CDR3 reads CASSLQPGGTEAFF. The CDR3, as DNA: TGTGCCAGCAGCTTACAGCCCGGGGGCACTGAAGCTTTCTTT.

V and J are TRBV7-3 and TRBJ2-7; D remains unclear. CDR1 is SGHTA and CDR2 is FQGTGA in the germline V gene. The germline V and J ends were trimmed by 5 bases and 0 bases, with 17 bases remaining between them. The length of the CDR3 is 16 residues. Here the CDR3 DNA reads TGTGCCAGCAGCCCTGTGAGAGCCACACTCTCCTACGAGCAGTACTTC. It specifies CASSPVRATLSYEQYF.

This clone has only a few counts. The J gene is TRBJ2-7, the V gene TRBV5-1; D is possibly TRBD1 or TRBD2 (5 bases each). Trimming took 4 bases from V and 6 from J, leaving 23 bases between them. In germline, CDR1 is SGHRS, CDR2 YFSETQ. This CDR3 is built from 16 residues. The CDR3 is CASSPSPGTLPFEQYF. As DNA, the CDR3 is TGCGCCAGCAGCCCCTCTCCCGGGACCCTACCCTTCGAGCAGTACTTC. The full variable domain, its missing parts supplied by reference TRBV5-1 and TRBJ2-7, is KAGVTQTPRYLIKTRGQQVTLSCSPISGHRSVSWYQQTPGQGLQFLFEYFSETQRNKGNFPGRFSGRQFSNSRSEMNVSTLELGDSALYLCASSPSPGTLPFEQYFGPGTRLTVT.

V is TRBV5-1 and J is TRBJ2-1; the match to TRBD2 covers 16 bases. V gave up 4 bases and J gave up 2 bases; unmatched junction bases: 9. This CDR3 region has 19 residues. Germline V gene lookup returns CDR1 SGHRS and CDR2 YFSETQ. As DNA, the CDR3 is TGCGCCAGCAGCGTGGGGACTAGCGGGAGGGGCAAGGCCTACAATGAGCAGTTCTTC. Its protein is CASSVGTSGRGKAYNEQFF.

The V and J genes are TRBV7-9 and TRBJ1-2, with D maybe TRBD1 (6 bases). The CDR3 length is 13 residues. Trimming cost V 5 bases and J 7 bases, with 14 bases left between them. Germline loops: CDR1 SEHNR, CDR2 FQNEAQ (reference sequence). In DNA, the CDR3 is TGTGCCAGCAGCACACAGGGATTGGGTGGCTACACCTTC. Amino acid sequence: CASSTQGLGGYTF.

This rearrangement joins TRBV5-5 to TRBJ1-5, with 9 bases that match TRBD1. After removal of 4 bases from V and 1 base from J, the junction contained 6 bases not matched to a gene. Germline assignment: CDR1 SGHKS and CDR2 YYEKEE (reference sequence). This CDR3 region has 16 residues. This chain's CDR3 is CASSLGQGRSNQPQHF. DNA for the CDR3: TGTGCCAGCAGCCTAGGACAGGGGAGAAGCAATCAGCCCCAGCATTTT.

This chain joins TRBV18 and TRBJ1-1; no clear D. This CDR3 has 15 residues. Germline V gene lookup returns CDR1 KGHSH and CDR2 LQKENI. Trimming stripped 3 bases from V and 3 bases from J, with 14 bases between. CDR3 sequence reads: CASSPSRETYTEAFF. The CDR3 nucleotides are TGTGCCAGCTCACCTTCACGGGAGACTTACACTGAAGCTTTCTTT.

The V gene is TRBV4-1, the J gene TRBJ2-7, with 7 bases matching TRBD2. Germline assignment: CDR1 MGHRA and CDR2 YSYEKL. The J segment lost 0 bases and the V segment lost 0 bases, leaving 2 bases of the junction unmatched. This CDR3 comprises 15 residues. The CDR3 region is CASSQEKRGSYEQYF. The CDR3 nucleotides are TGCGCCAGCAGCCAAGAAAAGCGGGGCTCCTACGAGCAGTACTTC.

This chain links TRBV7-6 with TRBJ2-7; 9 bases fit TRBD2. The CDR3 runs to 13 residues. CDR1 and CDR2 (germline): SGHVS, FNYEAQ. V lost 1 base to trimming and J lost 8 bases; unmatched junction nucleotides: 3. In DNA form, the CDR3 reads TGTGCCAGCAGCTTAGGACTAGCGGCAAAGCAGTACTTC. The encoded protein is CASSLGLAAKQYF.

In this sample, this clone turned up a few times. The CDR3 bases are TGCGCCAGCAGCTTGGCCCCCGAGGGGGGAGAGACCCAGTACTTC. The encoded protein is CASSLAPEGGETQYF. The rearrangement uses TRBV5-1 and TRBJ2-5, with D possibly called TRBD1 or TRBD2 (6 bases each). Germline values: CDR1 SGHRS, CDR2 YFSETQ. Trimming removed 0 bases from V and 4 bases from J, with 13 bases in between. The CDR3 has 15 residues.

This chain uses TRBV7-2 with TRBJ1-5; perhaps TRBD1 as D (6 bases). The J call may be incorrect, as the DNA end agrees better with TRBJ2-3. The CDR3 is 16 amino acids. In germline, CDR1 is SGHTA, CDR2 FQGNSA. The CDR3 DNA sequence: TGTGCCAGCAGCTTAGTGGGGACAAATTTCAATCAGCCCCAGTATTTT. Protein product: CASSLVGTNFNQPQYF.

The rearrangement links TRBV27 to TRBJ2-7; D is perhaps TRBD1 or TRBD2 (5 bases each). V lost 6 bases and J lost 4, with 13 bases in between. CDR1 and CDR2 (germline): MNHEY, SMNVEV (reference sequence). The length of the CDR3 is 13 residues. The CDR3 is CASSTGAPYEQYF. CDR3 DNA: TGTGCCAGCAGCACCGGGGCCCCTTACGAGCAGTACTTC.